In its sample, the clone carrying this T cell receptor beta chain was seen many times. Its antigen is still unknown. This sample is part of a study of T cells in Graves' hyperthyroidism and ophthalmopathy. Exclusion followed for patients with uncontrolled infection, other autoimmune disease, pregnancy or lactation. On the basis of clinical symptoms, serum thyroxine and TRAb, thyroid ultrasound and orbital computed tomography, diagnoses were made. The study's findings and limits: A model of 13 V-J features distinguished ophthalmopathy from stable hyperthyroidism. The majority of expanded thyroid clonotypes above 0.001 also appeared in blood.

TCR beta CDR3 regions were amplified from RNA. First-round RT-PCR with HTBI primers amplified the TCR CDR3 region. From the multiplex PCR reads, TCRdb called clonotypes with MiXCR, one entry per CDR3 protein. The sample yields fewer than 350,000 distinct CDR3 sequences, 15% to 20% seen once. The CDR3 sequence is 16 residues long. Trimming took off 1 base at V and 5 bases at J, with 17 bases between the two ends. From germline, CDR1 is SGHTA and CDR2 FQGNSA. This sequence originates from a woman in her thirties or forties with Graves' ophthalmopathy. The chain links TRBV7-2 to TRBJ2-5; possible D gene TRBD2, 6 bases. The sample was blood. The chain's CDR3 is CASSLVGGRGGETQYF. As DNA, the CDR3 is TGTGCCAGCAGCTTAGTAGGAGGGAGAGGAGGCGAGACCCAGTACTTC.